This note documents a single TCR beta chain sequence. Its antigen is unknown. These data belong to a study of Ad26.COV2.S vaccination and SARS-CoV-2 variants. Study-level background: Ad26.COV2.S arm of COV1001 included the donor. Donor got 5x10^10 or 1x10^11 viral particles of Ad26.COV2.S. Findings and caveats of the study: The TCR-based breadth and depth measures might underestimate overall T cell responses.

This CDR3 has 13 amino acids. Trimming removed 6 bases at V and 7 bases at J, with 15 bases between. Germline lookup yields CDR1 LNHDA and CDR2 SQIVND (reference sequence). The assay was immunoSEQ multiplex PCR, and TCRdb's table has in-frame clones only and misses some. The data contain 400,000 to 450,000 clones, around 92% of them singletons. Specified treatment: approximately 18 received Ad26.COV2.S at low or high dose, single or two shots; about 5 received placebo; per-sample allocation not given. Repertoires come from day 63 after the first vaccine or placebo injection. The chain links TRBV19 to TRBJ1-1; D is unresolved. Sequences were derived from peripheral blood, sampled in a trial of Ad26.COV2.S vaccine versus placebo. The receptor was isolated from a person between 18 and 65 years old who received the Ad26.COV2.S COVID-19 vaccine or a placebo. CDR3 sequence reads: CASSPTPGSEAFF. Here the CDR3 DNA reads TGTGCCAGTAGCCCAACCCCCGGGAGTGAAGCTTTCTTT.